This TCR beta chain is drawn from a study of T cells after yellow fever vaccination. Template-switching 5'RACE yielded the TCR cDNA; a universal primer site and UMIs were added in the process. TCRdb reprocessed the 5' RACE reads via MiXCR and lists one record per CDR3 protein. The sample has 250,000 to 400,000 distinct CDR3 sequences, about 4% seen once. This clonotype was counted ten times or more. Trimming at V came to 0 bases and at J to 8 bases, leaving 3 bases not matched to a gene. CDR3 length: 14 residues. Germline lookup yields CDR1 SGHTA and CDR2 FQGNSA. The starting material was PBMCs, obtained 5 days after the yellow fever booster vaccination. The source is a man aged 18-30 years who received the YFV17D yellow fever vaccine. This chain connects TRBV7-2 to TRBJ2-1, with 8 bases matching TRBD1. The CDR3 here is CASSLASGGYEQFF. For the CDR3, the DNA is TGTGCCAGCAGCTTAGCGTCAGGGGGCTATGAGCAGTTCTTC.